The source of this T cell receptor (beta chain) is a study of blood T cell repertoires in COVID-19. V lost 4 bases to trimming and J lost 2 bases, with 8 bases between them. The CDR3 length is 13 residues. Germline lookup yields CDR1 SSHAT and CDR2 FNYEAQ (reference sequence). Participants spanned ages about 18 to 90 years and resided in 20 to 25 US areas. In the authors' workflow: Amplification from reference gene primers served as the basis for estimated nucleated cell counts. Repertoires were generated with immunoSEQ multiplex PCR, while TCRdb's copy carries only in-frame clones and drops some. D and trimming were read from the DNA, whereas the V and J calls and clone size are those reported in that table. Of a few hundred thousand clones in the sample, over 70% were seen once. This clone was detected only a few times.

The sequence was obtained from a woman in her forties who had been exposed to COVID-19. The sample taken for sequencing was PBMCs or T cells enriched from blood (not recorded which). The chain combines TRBV7-7 with TRBJ2-5, with D perhaps matching TRBD2 (5 bases). For the CDR3, the DNA is TGTGCCAGCAGCTATAGACTACAAGAGACCCAGTACTTC. Its translation is CASSYRLQETQYF.